This T cell receptor (beta chain) was sequenced for a study of CXCR3-negative and CXCR3-positive naive CD8 T cells. Study-level results: Hydrophobicity was higher for TRB CDR3s found in CXCR3-positive naive cells than in CXCR3-negative naive cells. Naive cells that were CXCR3-negative or CXCR3-positive used TRBV-TRBJ genes alike, while memory cells diverged.

A word on this clonotype: As yet, its antigen is unknown.

The CDR3 loop spans 13 amino acids. CDR1 SQVTM and CDR2 ANQGSEA come from the germline V gene. The libraries of TRB cDNA were constructed through 5' RACE using UMI labels. After re-calling the 5' RACE reads, TCRdb lists one entry per CDR3 protein, DNA absent. Across over 80,000 distinct CDR3 sequences, the top ten clones capture approximately 1.4% of the sample. This receptor was taken from a human donor in good health. Some clones in this sample may be carry-over from other donors' samples. V is TRBV29-1 and J is TRBJ2-7; TCRdb's assignment of TRBD2 cannot be checked, as there is no DNA. The source material was naive CXCR3- CD8+ T cells from blood. Subset: CD45RO-CCR7+CD27+CD95- naive CD8+ T cells lacking CXCR3 (TNR3-). The CDR3 protein is CSVQGGVGSEQYF.